The 11 T cell receptor beta chains in this list originate from one sample, sequenced in a study of blood T cell repertoires in COVID-19. TCRdb keeps only in-frame clones here, not all; method: immunoSEQ multiplex PCR. Among some 300,000 clones listed, 88% were seen once. Sample: PBMCs or T cells enriched from blood (not recorded which). The receptors here all came from a woman aged 30 to 39 who had recovered from COVID-19.

This clone appeared once. The chain couples TRBV6-5 to TRBJ1-2; D gene ambiguous. This CDR3 is 11 amino acids long. Trimming pared 10 bases from V and 2 bases from J, leaving 8 bases between. Germline values: CDR1 MNHEY, CDR2 SVGAGI. The CDR3 spells CAIGSNYGYTF. The CDR3 nucleotides are TGTGCCATCGGGTCCAACTATGGCTACACCTTC.

This sequence joins TRBV29-1 and TRBJ2-1; 7 bases are a match to TRBD1. V lost 8 bases, J lost 7 bases, and 14 bases stayed unmatched. This CDR3 has 14 amino acids. Germline loops: CDR1 SQVTM, CDR2 ANQGSEA. CDR3 in amino acids: CSIRTYRGRNEQFF. DNA of the CDR3: TGCAGCATACGTACGTACAGGGGCCGAAATGAGCAGTTCTTC.

This rearrangement joins TRBV30 to TRBJ1-5; D unclear. Trimming stripped 2 bases from V and 4 bases from J, with 18 bases between. The CDR3 is 16 residues long. Germline V gene sequence: CDR1 GTSNPN, CDR2 SVGIG (reference sequence). The CDR3 spells CAWSTSLTTPNQPQHF. The CDR3 nucleotides are TGTGCCTGGAGTACTAGCCTTACTACACCGAATCAGCCCCAGCATTTT. The full variable domain, with the rest looked up from reference TRBV30 and TRBJ1-5, is SQTIHQWPATLVQPVGSPLSLECTVEGTSNPNLYWYRQAAGRGLQLLFYSVGIGQISSEVPQNLSASRPQDRQFILSSKKLLLSDSGFYLCAWSTSLTTPNQPQHFGDGTRLSIL.

The V gene is TRBV6-6, the J gene TRBJ2-7, with D hard to call. The CDR3 is made up of 13 amino acids. CDR1 MNHNY and CDR2 SVGAGI come from the germline V gene (reference sequence). V was shortened by 2 bases and J by 3 bases, with 8 bases between the two germline ends. For the CDR3, the DNA is TGTGCCAGCAGTTACCGGGTTCACTACGAGCAGTACTTC. It yields the protein CASSYRVHYEQYF.

V is TRBV11-3 and J is TRBJ2-3, with TRBD2 matching over 12 bases. Germline lookup yields CDR1 SGHNT and CDR2 YENEEA. This CDR3 has 16 residues. Trimming at V came to 3 bases and at J to 6 bases, leaving 7 bases not matched to a gene. CDR3 coding DNA: TGTGCCAGCAGCTTCGGACTAGCGGGATCGGGGGATACGCAGTATTTT. Amino acid sequence: CASSFGLAGSGDTQYF.

The chain is built from TRBV6-1 and TRBJ2-7; D uncertain. Trimming shortened V by 1 base and J by 5 bases, and 18 bases separated the two germline ends. Germline values: CDR1 MNHNS, CDR2 SASEGT. The CDR3 totals 16 residues. The DNA for the CDR3 is TGTGCCAGCAGTGAAGGTGGGCCTTTAAATGGTCACGAGCAGTACTTC. Amino acids: CASSEGGPLNGHEQYF.

The rearrangement uses TRBV7-9 and TRBJ2-2; D is unresolved. In germline, CDR1 is SEHNR, CDR2 FQNEAQ (reference sequence). The V end lost 5 bases, the J end lost 7 bases, and 14 bases lay between the germline ends. The CDR3 is 14 residues long. The CDR3 region is CASSLNIGHGELFF. In DNA form, the CDR3 reads TGTGCCAGCAGCCTAAACATTGGGCACGGGGAGCTGTTTTTT. The full variable domain, completed using reference TRBV7-9 and TRBJ2-2, is DTGVSQNPRHKITKRGQNVTFRCDPISEHNRLYWYRQTLGQGPEFLTYFQNEAQLEKSRLLSDRFSAERPKGSFSTLEIQRTEQGDSAMYLCASSLNIGHGELFFGEGSRLTVL.

V usage is TRBV7-2 and J usage is TRBJ2-2, with 11 bases aligning to TRBD2. CDR1 SGHTA and CDR2 FQGNSA come from the germline V gene. The junction had 11 bases not matched to a gene; V was cut back by 2 bases and J by 6 bases. The CDR3 has 18 amino acids. The CDR3 sequence: CASSLWSSGGAGAGELFF. The DNA of the CDR3 is TGTGCCAGCAGCTTATGGAGTAGCGGGGGGGCCGGGGCCGGGGAGCTGTTTTTT.

This clone came up once. This chain joins TRBV7-9 and TRBJ2-7; D is unclear. Between the trimmed V and J ends, which lost 5 bases and 3 bases, there was a span of 14 bases. Germline V gives CDR1 SEHNR, CDR2 FQNEAQ (reference sequence). CDR3 length equals 14 residues. CDR3 in DNA: TGTGCCAGCAGCGCGGTTGGTTCGGACTACGAGCAGTACTTC. Translation: CASSAVGSDYEQYF.

The J gene is TRBJ2-4, the V gene TRBV10-3, with D unclear. Between the trimmed V and J ends, which lost 3 bases and 4 bases, there was a span of 10 bases. Per germline, CDR1 ENHRY and CDR2 SYGVKD. The CDR3 contains 14 residues. CDR3 in amino acids: CAISDFDGKNIQYF. The CDR3, as DNA: TGTGCCATCAGTGATTTCGACGGGAAAAACATTCAGTACTTC.

The chain couples TRBV28 to TRBJ2-1; D might be TRBD1 (5 bases). Germline lookup yields CDR1 MDHEN and CDR2 SYDVKM. V was pared by 3 bases and J by 15 bases, with 18 bases between. This CDR3 region has 13 residues. CDR3 bases: TGTGCCAGCAGTTTGGGGATGGGGCCCCTGTGGTTCTTC. This encodes CASSLGMGPLWFF.